Presented here are 17 T cell receptor beta chains from one specimen sequenced in a study of cytomegalovirus exposure and HLA in healthy donors. The primer mix had 60 Vbeta and 13 Jbeta primers. Clones were read by immunoSEQ multiplex PCR, and TCRdb kept only the in-frame ones, dropping some. The sample lists about 100,000 clones, more than 60% occurring once. Sequencing was performed on PBMCs. The receptors stem from a man over 45 in good health and CMV-seropositive.

Details on this clone: The same CDR3 is also encoded by other DNA sequences in this sample. The CDR3 sequence is CASSVTGGQETQYF. The CDR3 DNA reads TGTGCCAGCAGCGTGACGGGGGGCCAAGAGACCCAGTACTTC. The V and J genes are TRBV9 and TRBJ2-5, with 7 bases lining up with TRBD2. Germline V gene lookup returns CDR1 SGDLS and CDR2 YYNGEE. This CDR3 is 14 amino acids long. Germline trimming cut 2 bases from V and 1 base from J; bases unmatched to any gene: 2.

The rearrangement joins TRBV19 to TRBJ1-4; D not resolved. The CDR3 spans 14 residues. Germline V CDR1 and CDR2: LNHDA, SQIVND (reference sequence). The V end lost 7 bases, the J end lost 7 bases, and 16 bases lay between the germline ends. CDR3 sequence reads: CASNVGQSGEKLFF. In nucleotides, the CDR3 is TGTGCCAGTAATGTGGGCCAGAGTGGTGAAAAACTGTTTTTT.

The gene calls are TRBV14 and TRBJ1-3; D uncertain. The CDR3 runs 17 residues. Germline V lookup: CDR1 SGHDN, CDR2 FVKESK. The V gene lost 4 bases and the J gene lost 3 bases, with 19 bases spanning the gap. The CDR3 region is CASSPDGLSYVGNTIYF. As DNA, the CDR3 is TGTGCCAGCAGCCCAGATGGACTGTCTTACGTTGGAAACACCATATATTTT. Drawing the rest from reference TRBV14 and TRBJ1-3, the complete variable domain is EAGVTQFPSHSVIEKGQTVTLRCDPISGHDNLYWYRRVMGKEIKFLLHFVKESKQDESGMPNNRFLAERTGGTYSTLKVQPAELEDSGVYFCASSPDGLSYVGNTIYFGEGSWLTVV.

The rearrangement links TRBV5-1 to TRBJ2-1, with D perhaps TRBD2 (6 bases). CDR1 and CDR2 from the germline V gene are SGHRS and YFSETQ. The CDR3 contains 14 residues. The V gene lost 6 bases and the J gene lost 0 bases, with 10 bases spanning the gap. CDR3 protein: CASNPGVSYNEQFF. CDR3 bases: TGCGCCAGCAACCCGGGGGTCTCCTACAATGAGCAGTTCTTC. Using reference TRBV5-1 and TRBJ2-1 for the parts outside the CDR3, the full variable domain is KAGVTQTPRYLIKTRGQQVTLSCSPISGHRSVSWYQQTPGQGLQFLFEYFSETQRNKGNFPGRFSGRQFSNSRSEMNVSTLELGDSALYLCASNPGVSYNEQFFGPGTRLTVL.

V usage is TRBV7-9 and J usage is TRBJ2-7, with 8 bases identical to TRBD2. The germline CDR1 and CDR2 sequences are SEHNR and FQNEAQ (reference sequence). The CDR3 totals 16 residues. Trimming took 1 base from V and 2 from J; bases not matched to a gene: 7. The CDR3 here is CASSLGRGGPTYEQYF. CDR3 sequence (DNA): TGTGCCAGCAGCTTAGGACGCGGGGGGCCCACCTACGAGCAGTACTTC.

The rearrangement uses TRBV6-4 and TRBJ2-3, with 8 bases matching TRBD1. V trimming: 4 bases; J trimming: 0 bases; junction bases outside the gene matches: 9. The CDR3 loop spans 17 amino acids. Germline CDR1 MRHNA, CDR2 SNTAGT. CDR3 protein: CASSAVNRGKSTDTQYF. The CDR3 DNA reads TGTGCCAGCAGTGCCGTAAACAGGGGGAAGAGCACAGATACGCAGTATTTT.

This chain connects TRBV19 to TRBJ1-6; D perhaps matches TRBD1 (6 bases). Trimming took 4 bases from V and 0 from J, leaving 13 bases between them. The V gene's germline CDR1 is LNHDA and CDR2 SQIVND (reference sequence). This CDR3 region has 17 residues. The CDR3 here is CASSRTGRSSYNSPLHF. The DNA of the CDR3 is TGTGCCAGTAGTAGAACAGGGCGAAGCTCCTATAATTCACCCCTCCACTTT.

J is TRBJ1-2 and V is TRBV6-5, with TRBD1 matching over 9 bases. CDR3 length: 14 residues. Per the germline V gene, CDR1 is MNHEY and CDR2 is SVGAGI. J gave up 8 bases and V 5 bases, and 9 bases lay outside the gene matches. The CDR3 loop reads CASSPSGTGFGYTF. The CDR3 DNA reads TGTGCCAGCAGTCCATCCGGGACAGGGTTCGGCTACACCTTC.

The V call is TRBV21-1, the J call TRBJ1-5. TRBV21-1 is a recognized pseudogene. The CDR3 has 15 amino acids. This chain's CDR3 is CASSKRVLSNQPQHF. DNA for the CDR3: TGTGCCAGCAGCAAGCGGGTACTTAGCAATCAGCCCCAGCATTTT.

The V and J genes are TRBV7-8 and TRBJ1-1; D is ambiguous. V was cut by 3 bases and J by 2 bases, with 13 bases left in between. The germline V gene encodes CDR1 SGHVS and CDR2 FQNEAQ. The CDR3 has 15 residues. CDR3 sequence reads: CASSLRRAPNTEAFF. The CDR3 DNA reads TGTGCCAGCAGCTTGAGGAGGGCCCCTAACACTGAAGCTTTCTTT. The full variable domain, its missing parts supplied by reference TRBV7-8 and TRBJ1-1, is GAGVSQSPRYKVAKRGQDVALRCDPISGHVSLFWYQQALGQGPEFLTYFQNEAQLDKSGLPSDRFFAERPEGSVSTLKIQRTQQEDSAVYLCASSLRRAPNTEAFFGQGTRLTVV.

This chain links TRBV5-1 with TRBJ2-1, with 7 bases matching TRBD1. The CDR3 sequence is 16 residues long. Germline CDR1 is SGHRS and CDR2 is YFSETQ. V dropped 4 bases and J dropped 4; count of bases not matched to a gene: 11. This chain's CDR3 is CASSLTIDRVYNEQFF. The CDR3 coding sequence is TGCGCCAGCAGCCTAACTATCGACAGGGTATACAATGAGCAGTTCTTC.

This clone was observed a few times. The chain employs TRBV5-1 and TRBJ2-3; 9 bases map to TRBD2. The trim removed 5 bases at V and 0 bases at J, leaving 7 bases unmatched. The CDR3 totals 16 residues. The germline V gene encodes CDR1 SGHRS and CDR2 YFSETQ. The CDR3 DNA sequence: TGCGCCAGCAGGTTTAGCGGGGGCACTAGCACAGATACGCAGTATTTT. Its translation: CASRFSGGTSTDTQYF.

The CDR3, as DNA: TGTGCCAGCAGCGCGTTCCTAGAGACCCAGTACTTC. Its protein is CASSAFLETQYF. The chain combines TRBV7-2 with TRBJ2-5; no definite D call. In germline, CDR1 is SGHTA, CDR2 FQGNSA. The CDR3 totals 12 residues. V was cut by 5 bases and J by 4 bases, with 8 bases left in between.

The chain uses TRBV4-1 and TRBJ2-1; D is perhaps TRBD1 (5 bases). V lost 4 bases and J lost 8, with 15 bases in between. The CDR3 covers 14 residues. Per the germline V gene, CDR1 is MGHRA and CDR2 is YSYEKL. The chain's CDR3 is CASSPHRQTDEQFF. Here the CDR3 DNA reads TGCGCCAGCAGCCCCCACAGGCAAACCGATGAGCAGTTCTTC.

The CDR3 loop is CASSYLGTEETQYF. The CDR3 region has the DNA TGTGCCAGCAGTTACCTCGGTACCGAAGAGACCCAGTACTTC. The chain joins TRBV6-5 to TRBJ2-5; D unclear. V was cut by 2 bases and J by 3 bases, with 10 bases left in between. Germline CDR1 and CDR2: MNHEY and SVGAGI. CDR3 length: 14 amino acids.

The rearrangement uses TRBV11-2 and TRBJ2-1; TRBD1 matches 8 bases. This CDR3 has 15 residues. The V segment lost 1 base and the J segment 9 bases; nucleotides outside the gene matches: 8. Germline values: CDR1 SGHAT, CDR2 FQNNGV. The CDR3 sequence is CASSLGQGAFFEQFF. CDR3 DNA: TGTGCCAGCAGCTTAGGGCAGGGGGCTTTTTTTGAGCAGTTCTTC.

This chain joins TRBV19 and TRBJ2-3, with 9 bases fitting TRBD2. V was pared by 4 bases and J by 15 bases, with 11 bases of the junction left unmatched. The CDR3 consists of 13 residues. Germline CDR1 reads LNHDA; CDR2 reads SQIVND (reference sequence). In nucleotides, the CDR3 is TGTGCCAGTAGTACCCAGGGGGTAGCGGGAGAATATTTT. The encoded protein is CASSTQGVAGEYF.